The entry below gives a single TCR beta chain sequence along with its context. This sample is drawn from a study of control samples from healthy donors and cancer patients. The protocol was immunoSEQ multiplex PCR, while the TCRdb copy is restricted to in-frame clones and leaves out a portion. The table shows about 110,000 clones, with 88% occurring only once. Germline CDR1 reads KGHSH; CDR2 reads LQKENI. The CDR3 has 12 amino acids. V was trimmed by 5 bases and J by 6 bases, leaving 11 bases between them. The material sequenced was PBMCs. This chain uses TRBV18 with TRBJ2-7; D is perhaps TRBD1 (6 bases). This receptor was identified in a woman aged 55-70 years with lung cancer. CDR3 in amino acids: CASSDQGSEQYF. CDR3 DNA sequence: TGTGCCAGCTCAGACCAGGGGAGCGAGCAGTACTTC.